One and the same sample provided the 22 T cell receptor beta chains below, sequenced in a study of T cells after posttransplantation cyclophosphamide. The table came from immunoSEQ multiplex PCR; TCRdb's copy has only in-frame clones and leaves some out. The specimen has under 25,000 clones, none found just once. Cyclophosphamide on days +3 and +4 followed busulfan-fludarabine conditioning and a marrow graft. Sequencing was performed on PBMCs, taken after allogeneic stem cell transplant with posttransplant cyclophosphamide. The receptors were gathered from a young adult male patient who received an allogeneic stem cell transplant from a related donor, was CMV-positive, and had no GVHD. Among the T cells, some may be from the graft donor.

In this sample, this clone turned up many times. This chain joins TRBV28 and TRBJ2-1; TRBD2 agrees at 7 bases. The germline gives CDR1 MDHEN, CDR2 SYDVKM. CDR3 length equals 14 residues. V lost 3 bases, J lost 3 bases, and 2 bases stayed unmatched. The DNA of the CDR3 is TGTGCCAGCAGTTTCTCTAGCGGCTACAATGAGCAGTTCTTC. Translating gives CASSFSSGYNEQFF.

The gene calls are TRBV14 and TRBJ2-7; D ambiguous. The CDR3 extends over 13 amino acids. Germline CDR1 is SGHDN and CDR2 is FVKESK. Trimming shortened V by 5 bases and J by 4 bases, and 12 bases separated the two germline ends. The CDR3 DNA sequence: TGTGCCAGCAGCTTTCACGAGCTGTACGAGCAGTACTTC. Translating gives CASSFHELYEQYF.

This clone was seen more than once but under ten times. The chain has TRBV29-1 and TRBJ2-5; D is possibly TRBD2 (5 bases). TRBJ2-7 matches the DNA end more closely, so the J call is doubtful. The length of the CDR3 is 13 residues. Germline CDR1 is SQVTM and CDR2 is ANQGSEA. The chain's CDR3 is CSVYSGRGSEQYF. The DNA of the CDR3 is TGCAGCGTTTACTCCGGACGGGGAAGCGAGCAGTACTTC.

This clone was observed many times. The chain carries TRBV6-5 and TRBJ1-6; D unresolved. This CDR3 spans 14 amino acids. CDR1 MNHEY and CDR2 SVGAGI come from the germline V gene. Trimming left V 7 bases short and J 0 bases short, with 7 bases between. The CDR3 bases are TGTGCCAGCACCGGGAGCTCCTATAATTCACCCCTCCACTTT. This codes for CASTGSSYNSPLHF.

This clone was detected ten times or more. The chain is built from TRBV10-3 and TRBJ2-2; 13 bases map to TRBD2. With V trimmed by 6 bases and J by 8 bases, 6 bases remained unmatched. This CDR3 spans 15 amino acids. Germline lookup yields CDR1 ENHRY and CDR2 SYGVKD. This chain's CDR3 is CAIRPGGLAGGELFF. In DNA, the CDR3 is TGTGCCATCAGGCCAGGGGGACTAGCGGGAGGGGAGCTGTTTTTT.

This clone was counted between two and nine times. The chain recombines TRBV9 with TRBJ2-1; 7 bases map to TRBD1. The CDR3 is 14 residues long. V was pared by 4 bases and J by 0 bases, with 1 base of the junction left unmatched. Germline CDR1 is SGDLS and CDR2 is YYNGEE. DNA of the CDR3: TGTGCCAGCAGCTCAGGGGGCTCCTACAATGAGCAGTTCTTC. Encoded protein: CASSSGGSYNEQFF.

This clone occurred many times. The rearrangement uses TRBV7-9 and TRBJ2-7; TRBD1 aligns across 7 bases. V dropped 5 bases and J dropped 2; count of bases not matched to a gene: 9. The CDR3 extends over 15 amino acids. CDR1 is SEHNR and CDR2 is FQNEAQ in the germline V gene (reference sequence). Written as DNA, the CDR3 is TGTGCCAGCAGCCCAACGAGGGACAGTACCTACGAGCAGTACTTC. Encoded protein: CASSPTRDSTYEQYF.

This clone has ten or more counts. This chain links TRBV14 with TRBJ2-2, with D possibly TRBD1 on 6 matching bases. The CDR3 is 14 residues long. Germline-derived CDR1 and CDR2 are SGHDN and FVKESK. With 5 bases removed from V and 5 bases from J, the gap between germline ends came to 12 bases. CDR3: CASSGTQGTGELFF. The DNA of the CDR3 is TGTGCCAGCAGCGGGACCCAGGGGACCGGGGAGCTGTTTTTT.

There are many counts of this clone. The gene calls are TRBV19 and TRBJ2-7; D perhaps matches TRBD2 (6 bases). The V end lost 5 bases, the J end lost 3 bases, and 11 bases lay between the germline ends. Germline CDR1 reads LNHDA; CDR2 reads SQIVND (reference sequence). This CDR3 spans 13 amino acids. The CDR3 here is CASSFGTFYEQYF. Here the CDR3 DNA reads TGTGCCAGTAGTTTCGGGACTTTCTACGAGCAGTACTTC.

This clone has ten or more counts. The V gene is TRBV25-1, the J gene TRBJ1-2; no clear D gene. The CDR3 runs 14 residues. Trimming took off 4 bases at V and 8 bases at J, with 17 bases between the two ends. In germline, CDR1 is MGHDK, CDR2 SYGVNS. The chain's CDR3 is CASSGPGLALGYTF. CDR3 DNA sequence: TGTGCCAGCAGTGGTCCAGGCCTTGCTCTAGGCTACACCTTC.

This clone was seen at least ten times. The chain recombines TRBV7-9 with TRBJ2-3, with 10 nucleotides matching TRBD1. The CDR3 contains 15 residues. Germline loops: CDR1 SEHNR, CDR2 FQNEAQ (reference sequence). The trim removed 3 bases at V and 1 base at J, leaving 1 base unmatched. The CDR3 bases are TGTGCCAGCAGCTTCGGACAGGGGGGCACAGATACGCAGTATTTT. It codes for CASSFGQGGTDTQYF.

This clone was seen repeatedly, ten times or more. The chain is built from TRBV4-1 and TRBJ2-7; 9 bases agree with TRBD2. Germline-derived CDR1 and CDR2 are MGHRA and YSYEKL. V lost 0 bases and J lost 10; bases outside the gene matches: 22. CDR3 size: 19 residues. CDR3: CASSQDNPAGGSAGVPQYF. Written as DNA, the CDR3 is TGCGCCAGCAGCCAAGATAACCCAGCGGGGGGTTCAGCAGGTGTTCCTCAGTACTTC.

Ten or more counts support this clone. The CDR3 reads CASSQGQGSGNTIYF. CDR3 sequence (DNA): TGCGCCAGCAGCCAAGGCCAGGGCTCTGGAAACACCATATATTTT. The rearrangement joins TRBV4-1 to TRBJ1-3; a possible D gene is TRBD1 (5 bases). The CDR3 contains 15 residues. The V gene's germline CDR1 is MGHRA and CDR2 YSYEKL. V was cut by 1 base and J by 0 bases, with 7 bases left in between.

This clone was seen many times. This chain connects TRBV7-2 to TRBJ2-7, with 9 bases lining up with TRBD2. Germline values: CDR1 SGHTA, CDR2 FQGNSA. The J segment lost 3 bases and the V segment lost 1 base, leaving 7 bases of the junction unmatched. The CDR3 spans 16 residues. CDR3 coding DNA: TGTGCCAGCAGCTTAGGAAGCCTAGCGGGACACTACGAGCAGTACTTC. It specifies CASSLGSLAGHYEQYF.

There are many counts of this clone. This rearrangement joins TRBV2 to TRBJ2-2; maybe TRBD2 (5 bases). Trimming cost V 7 bases and J 3 bases, with 12 bases left between them. Germline CDR1 is SNHLY and CDR2 is FYNNEI. The CDR3 contains 14 residues. The CDR3: CASTEGFHTGELFF. In DNA, the CDR3 is TGTGCCAGCACCGAGGGATTTCACACCGGGGAGCTGTTTTTT.

This clone was counted ten times or more. The CDR3 loop reads CAISEPGQVGNQPQHF. The CDR3 nucleotides read TGTGCCATCAGTGAACCGGGACAGGTCGGCAATCAGCCCCAGCATTTT. The V and J genes are TRBV10-3 and TRBJ1-5; 8 nucleotides line up with TRBD1. The length of the CDR3 is 16 residues. The germline gives CDR1 ENHRY, CDR2 SYGVKD. The junction had 6 bases not matched to a gene; V was cut back by 3 bases and J by 2 bases.

This clone came up many times. This chain joins TRBV19 and TRBJ1-5; D might be TRBD1 (6 bases). The V and J ends lost 4 bases and 4 bases respectively, with 8 bases between them. The length of the CDR3 is 13 residues. Germline assignment: CDR1 LNHDA and CDR2 SQIVND (reference sequence). Here the CDR3 reads CASSTRGNQPQHF. The DNA of the CDR3 is TGTGCCAGTAGTACAAGGGGGAATCAGCCCCAGCATTTT.

This clone was detected many times. The genes are TRBV5-1 and TRBJ2-5, with D possibly matching TRBD1 (5 bases). CDR1 is SGHRS and CDR2 is YFSETQ in the germline V gene. The CDR3 sequence is 15 residues long. V lost 1 base to trimming and J lost 4 bases, with 14 bases between them. The chain's CDR3 is CASSLRRAELETQYF. The CDR3 coding sequence is TGCGCCAGCAGCTTGCGCAGGGCCGAATTAGAGACCCAGTACTTC.

This clone was recorded at least ten times. The chain carries TRBV9 and TRBJ2-7; TRBD2 agrees at 9 bases. V lost 3 bases and J lost 5; bases outside the gene matches: 12. Germline V gene sequence: CDR1 SGDLS, CDR2 YYNGEE. This CDR3 comprises 16 residues. DNA of the CDR3: TGTGCCAGCAGCGACGCAGGCGGGGGGGCGGTTCACGAGCAGTACTTC. Translating gives CASSDAGGGAVHEQYF.

This clone has at least ten counts. The chain recombines TRBV7-9 with TRBJ2-1, with TRBD1 identical over 9 bases. Germline V gene lookup returns CDR1 SEHNR and CDR2 FQNEAQ (reference sequence). The V segment lost 6 bases and the J segment 5 bases; nucleotides outside the gene matches: 8. The CDR3 extends over 15 amino acids. CDR3 loop: CASRPIWTGDNEQFF. The CDR3, as DNA: TGTGCCAGCAGACCAATCTGGACAGGGGACAATGAGCAGTTCTTC.

At least ten counts were recorded for this clone. The rearrangement links TRBV28 to TRBJ1-1; the D gene is possibly TRBD1 (5 bases). Deletions cut 3 bases from V and 4 bases from J, with 12 bases between. CDR3 length equals 14 residues. From germline, CDR1 is MDHEN and CDR2 SYDVKM. CDR3: CASSLGQEGTEAFF. CDR3 sequence (DNA): TGTGCCAGCAGTTTGGGGCAGGAAGGCACTGAAGCTTTCTTT. The full variable domain, with the rest looked up from reference TRBV28 and TRBJ1-1, is DVKVTQSSRYLVKRTGEKVFLECVQDMDHENMFWYRQDPGLGLRLIYFSYDVKMKEKGDIPEGYSVSREKKERFSLILESASTNQTSMYLCASSLGQEGTEAFFGQGTRLTVV.

This clone was picked up many times. The CDR3 loop is CASSYSLATTHEQYF. CDR3 DNA sequence: TGTGCCAGCAGTTACTCGCTGGCGACGACACACGAGCAGTACTTC. The chain recombines TRBV6-5 with TRBJ2-7; D ambiguous. Deletions cut 0 bases from V and 5 bases from J, with 14 bases between. Germline V gene sequence: CDR1 MNHEY, CDR2 SVGAGI. The CDR3 extends over 15 amino acids.